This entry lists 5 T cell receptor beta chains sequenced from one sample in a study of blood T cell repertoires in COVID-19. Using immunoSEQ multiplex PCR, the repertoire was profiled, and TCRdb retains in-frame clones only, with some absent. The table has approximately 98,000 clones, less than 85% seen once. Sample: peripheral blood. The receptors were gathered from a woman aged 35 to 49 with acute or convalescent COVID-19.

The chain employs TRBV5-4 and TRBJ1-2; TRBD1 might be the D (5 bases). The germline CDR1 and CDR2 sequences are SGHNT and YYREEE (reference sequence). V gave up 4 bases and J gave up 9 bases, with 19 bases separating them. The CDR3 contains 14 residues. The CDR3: CASSEDGGDIRYTF. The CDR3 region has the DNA TGTGCCAGCAGCGAGGACGGAGGGGATATCCGCTACACCTTC.

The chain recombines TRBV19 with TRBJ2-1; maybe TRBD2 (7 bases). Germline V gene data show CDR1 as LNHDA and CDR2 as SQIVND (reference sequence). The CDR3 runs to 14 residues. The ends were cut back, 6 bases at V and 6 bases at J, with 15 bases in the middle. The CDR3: CASRIGGGLNEQFF. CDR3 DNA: TGTGCCAGTAGGATTGGGGGGGGCCTCAATGAGCAGTTCTTC.

The CDR3 loop reads CASSLRGSPGQETQYF. The CDR3 DNA is TGTGCCAGCAGCTTAAGGGGCTCTCCGGGCCAAGAGACCCAGTACTTC. The genes are TRBV7-3 and TRBJ2-5, with a tentative D call TRBD1 (5 bases). The germline V gene encodes CDR1 SGHTA and CDR2 FQGTGA. The CDR3 runs to 16 residues. V was cut by 1 base and J by 1 base, with 13 bases left in between.

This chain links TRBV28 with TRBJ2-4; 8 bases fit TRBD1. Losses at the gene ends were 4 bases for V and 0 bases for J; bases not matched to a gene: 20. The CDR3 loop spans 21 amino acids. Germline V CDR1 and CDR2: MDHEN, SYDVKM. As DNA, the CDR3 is TGTGCCAGCAGTTCGTACCAGTTACCAACCGGGACAGGAGCAGCCAAAAACATTCAGTACTTC. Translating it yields CASSSYQLPTGTGAAKNIQYF.

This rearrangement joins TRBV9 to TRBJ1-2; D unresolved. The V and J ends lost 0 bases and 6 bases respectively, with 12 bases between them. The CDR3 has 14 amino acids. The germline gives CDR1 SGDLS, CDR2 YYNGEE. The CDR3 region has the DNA TGTGCCAGCAGCGTAGCTGGGGAGAGCCATGGCTACACCTTC. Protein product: CASSVAGESHGYTF.